Sequencing of this T cell receptor (beta chain) was carried out in a study of blood T cell repertoires in COVID-19 (TCRdb year 2020). Study-wide context: The collaborator samples originated in the United States, Italy and Spain and spanned the acute and convalescent phases of COVID-19. The prospective study material was composed of cDNA or gDNA derived from T cells, B-cell-depleted T cells, or PBMCs. The dataset comprised deeply sampled blood TCRbeta repertoires from subjects exposed to, actively infected with, or recovered from COVID-19. The repertoires were made available in a free public database intended to serve as a resource for research on the immune response to SARS-CoV-2. The samples were drawn from the first 160 participants of the ongoing ImmuneRACE study and from about 1,200 subjects provided by 6 global collaborators. A de-identified subject ID, COVID-19 status, age in years and sex were almost always included in the sample metadata. Where available, HLA class I and class II types were obtained from metadata supplied by the sample provider rather than from assay-based typing. Study-wide conclusions, independent of this receptor: How much clinical and demographic metadata was included differed by source and by participant, and the metadata was provided uncurated.

Counted from cysteine to phenylalanine, this CDR3 has 15 amino acids. Only the CDR3 region is kept as DNA, spanning 45 bases read in frame from base 1. According to the germline V gene, CDR1 reads LGHNA and CDR2 reads YSLEER. Trimming leaves V shorter by 0 bases and J shorter by 6 bases, with the junction holding 4 bases beyond the gene matches. This clone has just one count. No antigen is known for it. No clone much larger than this one lies a single base away; base qualities are absent. TCRbeta CDR3 regions were amplified from genomic DNA by means of the immunoSEQ Assay, a bias-controlled multiplex PCR. The paper's processing steps were these. Within the assay, amplification of reference gene primers was used to estimate how many nucleated cells each sample contained. To quantify the absolute abundance of each unique TCRbeta CDR3 rearrangement, sequence reads were collapsed and filtered. For each sample, productive Simpson clonality was calculated by taking the square root of Simpson's diversity index across productive rearrangements. The table comes from immuneACCESS by way of TCRdb, which keeps in-frame sequences with V and J called. Part of the clones is missing from these tables; in studies checked, under half for an unresolved V gene and the rest for unknown reasons. The V and J calls and clone size come from that table; D and trimming were worked out from the DNA. This sample gives roughly 70,000 clones in total; 75% to 90% of them show up just once. Of the sample, roughly 5.6% is held by the ten largest clones.

Each collaborating institution followed its own protocols to collect whole blood in K2EDTA tubes. Collaborator samples were shipped for TCRbeta analysis as frozen whole blood, isolated PBMCs, or DNA extracted from either sample type. The sequenced material came from peripheral blood. The chain is encoded by TRBV4-3 joined to TRBJ2-1; 8 central bases correspond to TRBD2. The TCR originated in a man aged 50-60 years with active COVID-19. CDR3 sequence: CASSQDSLAGNEQFF. Read as DNA, the sequence is TGCGCCAGCAGCCAAGATAGCCTAGCGGGCAATGAGCAGTTCTTC.